One and the same sample provided the 11 T cell receptor beta chains below, sequenced in a study of cytomegalovirus exposure and HLA in healthy donors. The PCR used 60 Vbeta and 13 Jbeta primers. Libraries were prepared by immunoSEQ multiplex PCR; TCRdb keeps only in-frame clonotypes and omits some of them. The data show approximately 150,000 clones, with roughly four fifths seen just once and about 4% held by the top ten. The sequenced material came from PBMCs. Receptors originate from a man in his forties or fifties in good health and CMV-seropositive.

Only one count was recorded for this clone. This chain uses TRBV11-2 with TRBJ2-1, with 11 bases matching TRBD1. With 5 bases clipped from V and 7 bases from J, the junction kept 10 bases outside the gene matches. The germline CDR1 and CDR2 sequences are SGHAT and FQNNGV. This CDR3 is 16 amino acids long. The CDR3 DNA reads as TGTGCCAGCAGCCATACCGGACAGGGGGCGCAAAATGAGCAGTTCTTC. It translates to CASSHTGQGAQNEQFF. The entire variable domain, with the rest obtained from reference TRBV11-2 and TRBJ2-1, is as follows: EAGVAQSPRYKIIEKRQSVAFWCNPISGHATLYWYQQILGQGPKLLIQFQNNGVVDDSQLPKDRFSAERLKGVDSTLKIQPAKLEDSAVYLCASSHTGQGAQNEQFFGPGTRLTVL.

V and J are TRBV18 and TRBJ2-7, with D tentatively TRBD2 (5 bases). Trimming removed 6 bases at V and 5 bases at J, with 14 bases between. There are 13 residues in the CDR3. The germline V gene encodes CDR1 KGHSH and CDR2 LQKENI. CDR3: CASSLRRSDEQYF. The CDR3 DNA is TGTGCCAGCTCCCTCAGGAGGTCTGACGAGCAGTACTTC. Drawing the rest from reference TRBV18 and TRBJ2-7, the complete variable domain is NAGVMQNPRHLVRRRGQEARLRCSPMKGHSHVYWYRQLPEEGLKFMVYLQKENIIDESGMPKERFSAEFPKEGPSILRIQQVVRGDSAAYFCASSLRRSDEQYFGPGTRLTVT.

This clone was seen a single time. The chain uses TRBV5-6 and TRBJ2-7; D possibly corresponds to TRBD1 (6 bases). The germline V gene has CDR1 SGHDT and CDR2 YYEEEE. This CDR3 comprises 12 residues. The V and J ends lost 7 bases and 2 bases respectively, with 10 bases between them. The CDR3 region has the DNA TGTGCCAGCGGGGGACACCCCTACGAGCAGTACTTC. The encoded protein is CASGGHPYEQYF.

This clone has only a few counts. The chain has TRBV19 and TRBJ1-5; weak D call: TRBD1 (5 bases). The CDR3 spans 13 residues. CDR1 is LNHDA, CDR2 SQIVND, per germline (reference sequence). The V end lost 5 bases, the J end lost 4 bases, and 9 bases lay between the germline ends. CDR3 sequence: CASSFGGNQPQHF. CDR3 coding DNA: TGTGCCAGTAGTTTCGGGGGAAATCAGCCCCAGCATTTT.

The chain recombines TRBV15 with TRBJ2-1; 7 nucleotides line up with TRBD1. This CDR3 has 16 residues. The junction had 15 bases not matched to a gene; V was cut back by 6 bases and J by 7 bases. The germline V gene has CDR1 LNHNV and CDR2 YYDKDF (reference sequence). In DNA, the CDR3 is TGTGCCACCAGAGGTCAGGCAGGGGGATTAGGAAATGAGCAGTTCTTC. This gives the protein CATRGQAGGLGNEQFF.

The chain is built from TRBV7-3 and TRBJ2-7; D remains unclear. Germline CDR1 reads SGHTA; CDR2 reads FQGTGA. V lost 1 base to trimming and J lost 7 bases, with 17 bases between them. The CDR3 is 15 residues long. CDR3 DNA: TGTGCCAGCAGCTTAAGTGGGCCAGTCCCTTGGGAGCAGTACTTC. Protein: CASSLSGPVPWEQYF.

The chain couples TRBV28 to TRBJ1-4; weak D call: TRBD1 (6 bases). CDR3 length equals 14 residues. Germline V gene data show CDR1 as MDHEN and CDR2 as SYDVKM. V lost 7 bases and J lost 7, with 16 bases in between. In DNA form, the CDR3 reads TGTGCCAGCAAGGGACACCAAGGTAGTGAAAAACTGTTTTTT. This translates into CASKGHQGSEKLFF.

As regards this clone: One junction end does not reproduce the germline sequence, and a read error may be involved. Other DNA sequences of this sample code for an identical CDR3. The gene calls are TRBV19 and TRBJ2-7, with 7 bases aligning to TRBD2. Per the germline V gene, CDR1 is LNHDA and CDR2 is SQIVND (reference sequence). The CDR3 is made up of 15 amino acids. Written as DNA, the CDR3 is TGCGCCAGTAGTATTTATCTCGGGGGGACCTACGAGCAGTACTTC. Its translation: CASSIYLGGTYEQYF.

This clone has just a few counts. V usage is TRBV29-1 and J usage is TRBJ1-5, with D hard to call. Between the trimmed V and J ends, which lost 5 bases and 5 bases, there was a span of 13 bases. The V gene's germline CDR1 is SQVTM and CDR2 ANQGSEA. The CDR3 contains 13 residues. This CDR3 reads CSVRGSVDQPQHF. CDR3 nucleotide sequence: TGCAGCGTTCGAGGGAGCGTCGATCAGCCCCAGCATTTT.

The chain carries TRBV28 and TRBJ1-2; no reliable D call. Germline CDR1 is MDHEN and CDR2 is SYDVKM. CDR3 length equals 11 residues. V lost 2 bases and J 6 bases, leaving 4 bases between the germline ends. CDR3 region: CASSLENGYTF. CDR3 sequence (DNA): TGTGCCAGCAGTTTAGAGAATGGCTACACCTTC.

About this clone itself: At one boundary the junction diverges from the germline segment, which might be a read error. The chain uses TRBV7-9 and TRBJ2-7, with TRBD2 matching 10 bases. The CDR3 totals 14 residues. CDR1 is SEHNR, CDR2 FQNEAQ, per germline (reference sequence). The CDR3 DNA follows: TGTTCCAGCAGGAGGAGCGGGGGGGCCCACGAGCAGTACTTC. This translates into CSSRRSGGAHEQYF.